The rows below give T cell receptor beta chains drawn from one sample of a study of blood T cell repertoires in COVID-19. Data came from immunoSEQ multiplex PCR; TCRdb stores just in-frame clones and leaves some out. The sample shows 150,000 to 190,000 clones, approximately 90% of them seen only once. Sequenced material: peripheral blood. The source is a woman between 40 and 55 years old with acute or convalescent COVID-19. Each CDR3 is given with its conserved first and last residue. D genes are given only for firm matches. Not all rows give a size; the values are once, few, many and, for expanded clones, a class.

d_call	v_call	j_call	clone_size	cdr3_aa	cdr3_nt
TRBD1	TRBV10-3	TRBJ1-2	-	CAISEPRGTGSNYGYTF	TGTGCCATCAGTGAGCCCCGAGGGACAGGATCAAACTATGGCTACACCTTC
TRBD1	TRBV3-1/TRBV3-2	TRBJ1-2	-	CASSQVGTGYGYTF	TGTGCCAGCAGCCAAGTGGGGACAGGCTATGGCTACACCTTC
-	TRBV4-1	TRBJ1-1	-	CASSPLTPGMNTEAFF	TGCGCCAGCAGCCCTCTGACCCCAGGGATGAACACTGAAGCTTTCTTT
-	TRBV2	TRBJ1-1	-	CASRQGFDTEAFF	TGTGCCAGCAGGCAGGGGTTCGACACTGAAGCTTTCTTT
TRBD1	TRBV4-1	TRBJ2-7	-	CASSPGQGAREQYF	TGCGCCAGCAGCCCGGGACAGGGGGCGCGCGAGCAGTACTTC
TRBD1	TRBV29-1	TRBJ2-7	once	CSVVRGQGSYEQYF	TGCAGCGTTGTCAGAGGACAGGGCTCCTACGAGCAGTACTTC
-	TRBV14	TRBJ2-1	once	CASSQLTGVTYNEQFF	TGTGCCAGCAGCCAATTGACAGGTGTAACTTACAATGAGCAGTTCTTC
-	TRBV3-1/TRBV3-2	TRBJ1-1	few	CASSQDIRNTEAFF	TGTGCCAGCAGCCAAGATATCAGGAACACTGAAGCTTTCTTT
TRBD2	TRBV5-4	TRBJ2-3	-	CASRLSGGPIRTRTDTQYF	TGTGCCAGCAGGCTTAGCGGGGGGCCGATTCGAACACGCACAGATACGCAGTATTTT
-	TRBV11-2	TRBJ2-1	-	CADSVGGKYNEQFF	TGTGCAGACTCTGTTGGGGGGAAGTACAATGAGCAGTTCTTC
-	TRBV5-1	TRBJ1-2	-	CASSLGGRDYGYTF	TGCGCCAGCAGCTTAGGAGGGAGGGACTATGGCTACACCTTC
TRBD1	TRBV7-3	TRBJ1-1	once	CASSPGTGREAFF	TGTGCCAGCAGCCCAGGGACAGGGCGTGAAGCTTTCTTT
-	TRBV15	TRBJ1-5	-	CATSRGAGTSINQPQHF	TGTGCCACCAGCAGAGGAGCTGGGACAAGTATCAATCAGCCCCAGCATTTT
-	TRBV21-1	TRBJ1-2	once	CASSKGQEGNYGYTF	TGTGCCAGCAGCAAGGGACAGGAGGGTAACTATGGCTACACCTTC
-	TRBV20-1	TRBJ1-6	-	CSAGAPLHF	TGCAGTGCCGGAGCACCCCTCCACTTT
TRBD1	TRBV6-6	TRBJ1-1	-	CASSYQGAKDTEAFF	TGTGCCAGCAGTTACCAGGGGGCAAAGGACACTGAAGCTTTCTTT
-	TRBV27	TRBJ1-4	-	CASSSGEKLFF	TGTGCCAGCTCCTCAGGTGAAAAACTGTTTTTT
-	TRBV21-1	TRBJ1-2	-	CASSKRTGNYGYTF	TGTGCCAGCAGCAAAAGGACAGGGAACTATGGCTACACCTTC
-	TRBV28	TRBJ1-6	-	CASSLLADGNSPLHF	TGTGCCAGCAGTCTTTTAGCGGATGGAAATTCACCCCTCCACTTT
TRBD2	TRBV19	TRBJ2-1	few	CASSTSMGGRAYEQFF	TGTGCCAGTAGTACTTCTATGGGCGGGAGGGCCTATGAGCAGTTCTTC
TRBD1	TRBV10-3	TRBJ1-2	-	CAISRTGGADYGYTF	TGTGCCATCAGCCGGACAGGGGGCGCTGACTATGGCTACACCTTC
TRBD2	TRBV15	TRBJ2-1	once	CATSRGTSGKYNEQFF	TGTGCCACCAGCAGAGGGACTAGCGGGAAATACAATGAGCAGTTCTTC
TRBD1	TRBV4-1	TRBJ2-7	once	CASSQGQGSYEQYF	TGCGCCAGCAGCCAAGGACAGGGTTCCTACGAGCAGTACTTC
-	TRBV7-3	TRBJ2-1	-	CASSLIPDSNEQFF	TGTGCCAGCAGCTTAATCCCCGACAGCAATGAGCAGTTCTTC
-	TRBV9	TRBJ1-3	-	CASSPTDINSGNTIYF	TGTGCCAGCAGCCCCACGGACATAAACTCTGGAAACACCATATATTTT
-	TRBV30	TRBJ1-1	-	CAWSVLGGVRSTEAFF	TGTGCCTGGAGTGTACTTGGGGGGGTACGGAGCACTGAAGCTTTCTTT
TRBD2	TRBV11-3	TRBJ2-3	-	CASSLYKAGGGTDTQYF	TGTGCCAGCAGCTTATATAAAGCGGGAGGCGGCACAGATACGCAGTATTTT
TRBD1	TRBV19	TRBJ1-1	-	CASTPTGTNTEAFF	TGTGCCAGTACCCCGACAGGGACGAACACTGAAGCTTTCTTT
-	TRBV6-5	TRBJ2-5	once	CASSTPPGGETQYF	TGTGCCAGCAGTACCCCCCCCGGAGGAGAGACCCAGTACTTC
TRBD2	TRBV5-1	TRBJ2-1	-	CASSIDGGTGNEQFF	TGCGCCAGCAGCATTGACGGGGGGACGGGCAATGAGCAGTTCTTC
-	TRBV4-2	TRBJ2-4	-	CASSQDVRGGVDIQYF	TGTGCCAGCAGCCAAGATGTGAGGGGGGGCGTAGACATTCAGTACTTC
-	TRBV5-8	TRBJ2-3	-	CASSTALTRSDTQYF	TGTGCCAGCAGCACCGCGCTTACTAGATCCGATACGCAGTATTTT
TRBD1	TRBV5-6	TRBJ2-7	-	CASSSTGLHEQYF	TGTGCCAGCAGCTCGACAGGGTTACACGAGCAGTACTTC
-	TRBV19	TRBJ2-2	-	CASRLRGTANTGELFF	TGTGCCAGTAGGCTCCGGGGGACAGCGAACACCGGGGAGCTGTTTTTT
TRBD1	TRBV2	TRBJ2-6	-	CASSPRTGVVSGANVLTF	TGTGCCAGCAGTCCAAGGACAGGGGTTGTCTCTGGGGCCAACGTCCTGACTTTC
-	TRBV7-9	TRBJ2-3	-	CASSNDRLSTDTQYF	TGTGCCAGCAGCAATGACAGGCTAAGCACAGATACGCAGTATTTT
-	TRBV11-3	TRBJ2-3	-	CASSLVSVDTQYF	TGTGCCAGCAGCTTAGTGTCCGTAGATACGCAGTATTTT
TRBD2	TRBV6-5	TRBJ2-1	-	CASSYLRLSGTNEQFF	TGTGCCAGCAGTTACTTACGACTTAGCGGGACCAATGAGCAGTTCTTC
-	TRBV9	TRBJ2-1	-	CASSAQATGYNEQFF	TGTGCCAGCAGCGCCCAAGCGACAGGTTACAATGAGCAGTTCTTC
TRBD1	TRBV7-3	TRBJ1-6	-	CASSAATGVGNSPLHF	TGTGCCAGCAGCGCAGCCACAGGGGTTGGGAATTCACCCCTCCACTTT
-	TRBV13	TRBJ1-3	-	CASSLVTGIGNTIYF	TGTGCCAGCAGCTTAGTCACAGGCATCGGAAACACCATATATTTT
TRBD1	TRBV30	TRBJ2-1	-	CAWSARRSQGANEQFF	TGTGCCTGGAGTGCCCGCCGGTCCCAGGGGGCGAATGAGCAGTTCTTC
TRBD2	TRBV30	TRBJ2-4	-	CAWERGGRPSIQYF	TGTGCCTGGGAGCGCGGGGGTAGACCCTCCATTCAGTACTTC
-	TRBV5-6	TRBJ1-2	-	CASSPGVSSGYTF	TGTGCCAGCAGTCCAGGGGTTAGCTCTGGCTACACCTTC
TRBD2	TRBV3-1/TRBV3-2	TRBJ2-3	-	CASSLLAFTPSTDTQYF	TGTGCCAGCAGTCTACTAGCGTTCACCCCAAGCACAGATACGCAGTATTTT
-	TRBV19	TRBJ2-1	-	CASTKRNEQFF	TGTGCCAGTACGAAGAGGAATGAGCAGTTCTTC
TRBD1	TRBV4-1	TRBJ1-5	-	CASSQAEGAPQHF	TGCGCCAGCAGCCAAGCGGAGGGGGCACCCCAGCATTTT
TRBD2	TRBV14	TRBJ2-7	-	CASSPLMGLAGAYEQYF	TGTGCCAGCAGCCCCTTGATGGGACTAGCGGGAGCCTACGAGCAGTACTTC
-	TRBV9	TRBJ2-3	-	CASSVGLAGTDTQYF	TGTGCCAGCAGCGTAGGGCTAGCTGGTACAGATACGCAGTATTTT
-	TRBV24-1	TRBJ1-2	once	CATSSGWPSRDGYTF	TGTGCCACCAGTTCTGGCTGGCCCTCTAGAGATGGCTACACCTTC
-	TRBV30	TRBJ2-7	-	CAWGGTAEQYF	TGTGCCTGGGGGGGGACCGCCGAGCAGTACTTC
TRBD1	TRBV24-1	TRBJ2-5	-	CATSDPGQPKETQYF	TGTGCCACCAGTGATCCGGGACAGCCCAAGGAGACCCAGTACTTC